This is a list of T cell receptor beta chains from one sample in a study of glioma-infiltrating T cells after dendritic cell vaccination. Produced via immunoSEQ multiplex PCR; TCRdb's table is partial and in-frame only. The data hold about 58,000 clones, with more than 75% observed a single time. The sample consisted of blood, taken after dendritic cell vaccination. These receptors all stem from a human donor with glioblastoma. Both conserved end residues are part of each CDR3. D genes are given only for firm matches. The size of a clone is reported for some rows only, either as once, few or many, or as a class for expanded clones.

>TRBV4-2|TRBJ2-1|NA|NA
CASSQALLSGMYYNEQFF
TGTGCCAGCAGCCAAGCCCTCTTAAGCGGAATGTACTACAATGAGCAGTTCTTC
>TRBV4-3|TRBJ2-7|NA|NA
CASSQGPIQGGMHEQYF
TGCGCCAGCAGCCAAGGCCCTATCCAGGGAGGCATGCACGAGCAGTACTTC
>TRBV7-2|TRBJ2-3|TRBD2|once
CASGLEPPTQYF
TGTGCCAGCGGACTAGAGCCCCCTACGCAGTATTTT
>TRBV6-4|TRBJ1-2|TRBD1|NA
CASSEQGQGSNYGYTF
TGTGCCAGCAGTGAACAGGGACAGGGGTCCAACTATGGCTACACCTTC
>TRBV9|TRBJ2-5|TRBD2|NA
CASSVGPGGAEETQYF
TGTGCCAGCAGCGTAGGCCCGGGGGGAGCTGAAGAGACCCAGTACTTC
>TRBV7-2|TRBJ2-7|NA|NA
CASSPPWGVYEQYF
TGTGCCAGCAGCCCCCCATGGGGAGTTTACGAGCAGTACTTC
>TRBV18|TRBJ2-2|NA|NA
CASSSPANTGELFF
TGTGCCAGCTCATCGCCGGCGAACACCGGGGAGCTGTTTTTT
>TRBV10-3|TRBJ1-1|TRBD1|NA
CAIKQGADTEAFF
TGTGCCATCAAGCAGGGGGCGGACACTGAAGCTTTCTTT
>TRBV7-9|TRBJ1-1|NA|NA
CASCTGYSEAFF
TGTGCCAGCTGCACAGGGTATTCTGAAGCTTTCTTT
>TRBV25-1|TRBJ2-7|TRBD2|few
CASSELGPGGSYEQYF
TGTGCCAGCAGTGAATTAGGCCCGGGGGGCTCCTACGAGCAGTACTTC
>TRBV5-1|TRBJ2-7|TRBD1|NA
CASSLGDRPSYEQYF
TGCGCCAGCAGCTTGGGGGACAGGCCATCCTACGAGCAGTACTTC
>TRBV2|TRBJ2-7|NA|NA
CASSFRVSYEQYF
TGTGCCAGCAGCTTCAGGGTCTCCTACGAGCAGTACTTC
>TRBV6-6|TRBJ2-7|NA|NA
CASSYETGFEQYF
TGTGCCAGCAGTTACGAGACAGGTTTCGAGCAGTACTTC
>TRBV7-9|TRBJ1-1|TRBD1|NA
CASSSTGVNTEAFF
TGTGCCAGCAGTTCCACAGGGGTGAACACTGAAGCTTTCTTT
>TRBV30|TRBJ1-6|NA|NA
CAWRGGGDSPLHF
TGTGCCTGGAGAGGAGGGGGGGATTCACCCCTCCACTTT
>TRBV15|TRBJ1-4|TRBD1|NA
CATSRGTDRVNEKLFF
TGTGCCACCAGCAGAGGAACGGACAGGGTTAATGAAAAACTGTTTTTT
>TRBV19|TRBJ1-3|NA|NA
CASSQQRAGNTIYF
TGTGCCAGCAGTCAACAGAGGGCTGGAAACACCATATATTTT
>TRBV5-1|TRBJ2-5|TRBD1|NA
CASSFSLDREIQETQYF
TGCGCCAGCAGCTTTTCCCTAGACAGGGAAATACAAGAGACCCAGTACTTC
>TRBV5-1|TRBJ1-2|TRBD1|once
CASSSAGTGYGYGYTF
TGCGCCAGCAGCTCTGCCGGGACAGGGTATGGCTATGGCTACACCTTC
>TRBV10-3|TRBJ2-5|NA|NA
CAISERGIGETQYF
TGTGCCATCAGTGAACGGGGGATTGGAGAGACCCAGTACTTC
>TRBV11-2|TRBJ1-2|NA|NA
CASSLDLNERTAYGYTF
TGTGCCAGCAGCTTAGACCTAAACGAACGGACAGCCTATGGCTACACCTTC
>TRBV7-9|TRBJ1-6|TRBD1|once
CASSYPGTAYNSPLHF
TGTGCCAGCAGCTATCCCGGGACAGCCTATAATTCACCCCTCCACTTT
>TRBV11-1|TRBJ2-7|NA|once
CASSTPRQGGGYEQYF
TGTGCCAGCAGCACACCCCGGCAGGGGGGCGGGTACGAGCAGTACTTC
>TRBV5-5|TRBJ1-2|NA|NA
CASSRGSGGYTF
TGTGCCAGCAGTAGAGGGTCAGGAGGCTACACCTTC
>TRBV7-8|TRBJ2-2|NA|NA
CANPPSVTGELFF
TGTGCCAACCCACCTAGCGTAACCGGGGAGCTGTTTTTT
>TRBV7-2|TRBJ2-3|TRBD2|NA
CASSSGTSIDTQYF
TGTGCCAGCAGTTCCGGGACTAGCATCGATACGCAGTATTTT
>TRBV7-2|TRBJ1-5|TRBD1|NA
CASSGDRAGPQHF
TGTGCCAGCAGCGGGGACAGGGCCGGGCCCCAGCATTTT
>TRBV27|TRBJ1-6|NA|NA
CASSLGPNNSPLHF
TGTGCCAGCAGTTTAGGTCCTAATAATTCACCCCTCCACTTT
>TRBV30|TRBJ2-7|NA|NA
CAWTAGVNLYEQYF
TGTGCCTGGACCGCGGGTGTAAACCTGTACGAGCAGTACTTC
>TRBV7-6|TRBJ2-5|NA|few
CASSHIGGRQPQETQYF
TGTGCCAGCAGCCATATAGGGGGTAGGCAGCCACAAGAGACCCAGTACTTC
>TRBV28|TRBJ1-1|TRBD1|NA
CASGLPETGRDTEAFF
TGTGCCAGCGGCTTACCGGAGACAGGGCGGGACACTGAAGCTTTCTTT